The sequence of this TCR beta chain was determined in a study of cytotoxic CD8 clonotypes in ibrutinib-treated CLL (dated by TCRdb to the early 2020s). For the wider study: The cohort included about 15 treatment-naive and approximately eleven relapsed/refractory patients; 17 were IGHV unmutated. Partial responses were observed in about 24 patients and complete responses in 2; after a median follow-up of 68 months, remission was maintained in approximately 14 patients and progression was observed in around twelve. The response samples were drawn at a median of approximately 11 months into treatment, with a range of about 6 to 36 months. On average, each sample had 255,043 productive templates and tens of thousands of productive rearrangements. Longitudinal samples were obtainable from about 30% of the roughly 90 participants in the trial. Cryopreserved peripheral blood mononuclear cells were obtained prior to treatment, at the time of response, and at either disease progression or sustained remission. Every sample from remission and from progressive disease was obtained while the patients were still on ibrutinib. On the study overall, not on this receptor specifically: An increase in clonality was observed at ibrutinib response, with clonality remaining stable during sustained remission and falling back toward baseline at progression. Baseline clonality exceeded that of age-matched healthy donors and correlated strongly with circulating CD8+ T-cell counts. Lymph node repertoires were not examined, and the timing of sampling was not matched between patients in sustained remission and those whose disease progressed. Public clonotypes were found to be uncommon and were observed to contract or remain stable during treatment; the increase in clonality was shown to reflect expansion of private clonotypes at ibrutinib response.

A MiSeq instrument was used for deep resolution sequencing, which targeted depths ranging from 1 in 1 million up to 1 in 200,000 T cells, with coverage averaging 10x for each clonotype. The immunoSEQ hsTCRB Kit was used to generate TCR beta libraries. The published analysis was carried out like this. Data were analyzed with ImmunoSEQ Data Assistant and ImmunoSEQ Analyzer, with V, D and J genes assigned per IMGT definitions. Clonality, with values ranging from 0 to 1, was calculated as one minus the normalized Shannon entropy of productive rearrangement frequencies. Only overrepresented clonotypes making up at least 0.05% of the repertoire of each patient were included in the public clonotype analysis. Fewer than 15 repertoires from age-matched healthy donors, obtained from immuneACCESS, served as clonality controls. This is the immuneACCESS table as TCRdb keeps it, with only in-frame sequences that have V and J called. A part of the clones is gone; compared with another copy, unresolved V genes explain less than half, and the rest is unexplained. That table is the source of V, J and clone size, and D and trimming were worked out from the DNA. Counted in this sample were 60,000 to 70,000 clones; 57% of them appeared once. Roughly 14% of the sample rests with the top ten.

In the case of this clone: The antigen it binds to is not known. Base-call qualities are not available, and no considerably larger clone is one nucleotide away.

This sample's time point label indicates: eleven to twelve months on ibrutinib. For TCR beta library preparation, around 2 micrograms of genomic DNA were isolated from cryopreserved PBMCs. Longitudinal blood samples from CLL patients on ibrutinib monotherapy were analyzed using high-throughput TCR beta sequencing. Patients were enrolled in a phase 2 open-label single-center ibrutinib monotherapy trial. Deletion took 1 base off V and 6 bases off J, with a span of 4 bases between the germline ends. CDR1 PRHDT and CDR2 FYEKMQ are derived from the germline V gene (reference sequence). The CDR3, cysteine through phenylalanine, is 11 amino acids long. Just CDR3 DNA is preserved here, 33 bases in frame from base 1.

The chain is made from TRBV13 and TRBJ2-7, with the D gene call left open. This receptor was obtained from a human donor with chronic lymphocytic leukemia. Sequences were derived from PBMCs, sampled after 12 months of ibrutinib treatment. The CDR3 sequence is CASSLAGEQYF. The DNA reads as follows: TGTGCCAGCAGCTTAGCGGGCGAGCAGTACTTC.